These 25 T cell receptor beta chains were sequenced from one sample in a study of CD8+ T cells in alopecia areata. Documented treatment: oral pan-JAK inhibitor, 5-10 mg twice daily. cDNA reverse transcribed from extracted RNA served as the sequencing template. Profiling relied on immunoSEQ multiplex PCR, and the TCRdb table lists in-frame clones only, not all of them. The sample shows fewer than 250,000 clones, roughly 64% of them seen only once. This sample comprised CD4+ T cells sorted from blood, obtained at week 4, from a patient treated with tofacitinib. The receptors here all came from a human donor with alopecia areata.

CDR3 region: CASSPPQGLRGYGYTF. DNA for the CDR3: TGTGCCAGCAGTCCCCCCCAGGGCCTCAGGGGGTATGGCTACACCTTC. This chain uses TRBV28 with TRBJ1-2, with TRBD1 identical over 7 bases. With 5 bases clipped from V and 5 bases from J, the junction kept 14 bases outside the gene matches. Germline V gives CDR1 MDHEN, CDR2 SYDVKM. CDR3 length: 16 amino acids.

This clone was counted between two and nine times. V and J are TRBV9 and TRBJ2-5; tentatively, D is TRBD2 (5 bases). The CDR3 totals 14 residues. V was clipped by 2 bases and J by 2 bases, with 10 bases between them. The V gene's germline CDR1 is SGDLS and CDR2 YYNGEE. The CDR3 DNA is TGTGCCAGCAGCGTCAGCGGTGTGCAAGAGACCCAGTACTTC. It is translated as CASSVSGVQETQYF.

The chain links TRBV20-1 to TRBJ2-7; weak D call: TRBD1 (5 bases). Germline lookup yields CDR1 DFQATT and CDR2 SNEGSKA (reference sequence). With 2 bases removed from V and 3 bases from J, the gap between germline ends came to 5 bases. The CDR3 has 11 amino acids. The CDR3 nucleotides read TGCAGTGCTAGACAGGGCTACGAGCAGTACTTC. This sequence encodes CSARQGYEQYF.

The V gene is TRBV30, the J gene TRBJ1-6; D is ambiguous. V was shortened by 3 bases and J by 6 bases, with 9 bases between the two germline ends. Germline CDR1 and CDR2: GTSNPN and SVGIG (reference sequence). This CDR3 is built from 13 residues. The CDR3 reads CAWRVQINSPLHF. The CDR3 DNA reads TGTGCCTGGAGAGTACAGATTAATTCACCCCTCCACTTT. The entire variable domain, with the rest obtained from reference TRBV30 and TRBJ1-6, is as follows: SQTIHQWPATLVQPVGSPLSLECTVEGTSNPNLYWYRQAAGRGLQLLFYSVGIGQISSEVPQNLSASRPQDRQFILSSKKLLLSDSGFYLCAWRVQINSPLHFGNGTRLTVT.

The V gene is TRBV14, the J gene TRBJ1-6; tentative D call: TRBD1 (5 bases). The germline V gene has CDR1 SGHDN and CDR2 FVKESK. V was clipped by 2 bases and J by 10 bases, with 9 bases between them. The CDR3 covers 13 residues. The CDR3 DNA sequence: TGTGCCAGCAGCCAATACGGGGGATCACCCCTCCACTTT. It yields the protein CASSQYGGSPLHF.

The V and J genes are TRBV6-5 and TRBJ1-2, with a weak D call TRBD1 (5 bases). This CDR3 comprises 14 residues. Germline CDR1 MNHEY, CDR2 SVGAGI. With 4 bases removed from V and 8 bases from J, the gap between germline ends came to 17 bases. The chain's CDR3 is CASSSGSRTGGYTF. The CDR3 bases are TGTGCCAGCAGTTCGGGGAGCCGTACAGGAGGCTACACCTTC.

The chain couples TRBV5-1 to TRBJ2-1, with a possible D match to TRBD2 (6 bases). CDR1 is SGHRS, CDR2 YFSETQ, per germline. The CDR3 consists of 15 residues. Trimming took 3 bases from V and 7 from J, leaving 17 bases between them. CDR3 in DNA: TGCGCCAGCAGCTCCGGGGGATGGGCCGGGAATGAGCAGTTCTTC. Translation gives CASSSGGWAGNEQFF.

The J gene is TRBJ2-2, the V gene TRBV15; no firm D call. Trimming left V 0 bases short and J 5 bases short, with 10 bases between. Germline V gives CDR1 LNHNV, CDR2 YYDKDF (reference sequence). The CDR3 loop spans 15 amino acids. The CDR3 region has the DNA TGTGCCACCAGCAGAGAGTCAGGACGAACCGGGGAGCTGTTTTTT. Translated, it gives CATSRESGRTGELFF.

The chain links TRBV27 to TRBJ1-5, with unresolved D. Germline V lookup: CDR1 MNHEY, CDR2 SMNVEV (reference sequence). Trimming shortened V by 3 bases and J by 3 bases, and 9 bases separated the two germline ends. CDR3 length: 14 residues. The CDR3 loop is CASSFSGPNQPQHF. CDR3 DNA sequence: TGTGCCAGCAGTTTTTCAGGACCCAATCAGCCCCAGCATTTT.

The rearrangement uses TRBV6-5 and TRBJ1-1, with D perhaps matching TRBD1 (5 bases). Per the germline V gene, CDR1 is MNHEY and CDR2 is SVGAGI. V lost 0 bases and J 1 base, leaving 6 bases between the germline ends. The CDR3 length is 14 residues. CDR3 region: CASSYSDRNTEAFF. Here the CDR3 DNA reads TGTGCCAGCAGTTACTCTGACAGGAACACTGAAGCTTTCTTT.

This chain links TRBV4-2 with TRBJ2-4; 9 bases agree with TRBD2. Trimming took 3 bases from V and 1 from J; bases not matched to a gene: 16. The CDR3 extends over 20 amino acids. From germline, CDR1 is LGHNA and CDR2 YNFKEQ. The CDR3 sequence: CASSQEEPGVAGVAKNIQYF. CDR3 nucleotide sequence: TGTGCCAGCAGCCAGGAGGAACCGGGGGTAGCGGGGGTGGCCAAAAACATTCAGTACTTC.

The chain combines TRBV7-9 with TRBJ2-7; D perhaps matches TRBD1 (5 bases). Trimming took off 0 bases at V and 10 bases at J, with 16 bases between the two ends. Germline CDR1 reads SEHNR; CDR2 reads FQNEAQ (reference sequence). CDR3 length: 14 amino acids. In nucleotides, the CDR3 is TGTGCCAGCAGCTTAGCGCTCACAGGCCCTAACCAGTACTTC. It specifies CASSLALTGPNQYF.

The chain links TRBV29-1 to TRBJ1-2; D not resolved. The germline V gene has CDR1 SQVTM and CDR2 ANQGSEA. Trimming took off 4 bases at V and 4 bases at J, with 10 bases between the two ends. The length of the CDR3 is 12 residues. The DNA of the CDR3 is TGCAGCGTTGTCTCGGAGTTCTATGGCTACACCTTC. Its translation is CSVVSEFYGYTF.

The gene calls are TRBV27 and TRBJ2-7, with D possibly TRBD1 on 6 matching bases. This CDR3 has 16 amino acids. The germline V gene has CDR1 MNHEY and CDR2 SMNVEV (reference sequence). Trimming shortened V by 2 bases and J by 2 bases, and 16 bases separated the two germline ends. The CDR3 loop reads CASSLRWGPLPYEQYF. CDR3 nucleotide sequence: TGTGCCAGCAGTTTACGATGGGGGCCTCTTCCCTACGAGCAGTACTTC.

The rearrangement links TRBV15 to TRBJ2-2; D is uncertain. This CDR3 comprises 12 residues. V dropped 3 bases and J dropped 5 bases, with 4 bases sitting between them. Germline V gene sequence: CDR1 LNHNV, CDR2 YYDKDF (reference sequence). The CDR3, as DNA: TGTGCCACCAGCAGGAGAACCGGGGAGCTGTTTTTT. It translates to CATSRRTGELFF. Full variable domain (missing parts from reference TRBV15 and TRBJ2-2): DAMVIQNPRYQVTQFGKPVTLSCSQTLNHNVMYWYQQKSSQAPKLLFHYYDKDFNNEADTPDNFQSRRPNTSFCFLDIRSPGLGDTAMYLCATSRRTGELFFGEGSRLTVL.

This clone has more than one count but fewer than ten. The sample contains more than one DNA sequence encoding this CDR3. This CDR3 reads CASSQDGNQPQHF. The CDR3 DNA sequence: TGCGCCAGCAGCCAAGATGGGAATCAGCCCCAGCATTTT. The rearrangement links TRBV4-1 to TRBJ1-5; D is ambiguous. The CDR3 is 13 amino acids. The germline V and J ends were trimmed by 0 bases and 4 bases, with 4 bases remaining between them. In germline, CDR1 is MGHRA, CDR2 YSYEKL.

This clone appeared a few times. This chain joins TRBV27 and TRBJ1-2; tentatively, D is TRBD1 (5 bases). Germline V gene lookup returns CDR1 MNHEY and CDR2 SMNVEV (reference sequence). CDR3 length equals 14 residues. V lost 0 bases to trimming and J lost 7 bases, with 12 bases between them. CDR3 sequence (DNA): TGTGCCAGCAGTTTATCCTCAGGGTTAGGTGGCTACACCTTC. Encoded protein: CASSLSSGLGGYTF.

The rearrangement joins TRBV5-4 to TRBJ2-4; possibly TRBD1 for D (6 bases). Per the germline V gene, CDR1 is SGHNT and CDR2 is YYREEE (reference sequence). V lost 3 bases and J 11 bases, leaving 18 bases between the germline ends. This CDR3 comprises 14 residues. The DNA of the CDR3 is TGTGCCAGCAGCTCCCCAGGGGCCCCAAATGTTCAGTACTTC. Its translation: CASSSPGAPNVQYF.

The V call is TRBV30, the J call TRBJ1-6, with D possibly TRBD1 on 5 matching bases. Trimming cost V 1 base and J 9 bases, with 19 bases left between them. The CDR3 runs 16 residues. Germline assignment: CDR1 GTSNPN and CDR2 SVGIG (reference sequence). CDR3 amino acids: CAWSGGVTSWGSPLHF. The CDR3 nucleotides read TGTGCCTGGAGTGGGGGGGTGACATCTTGGGGTTCACCCCTCCACTTT. The variable domain in full, with the rest retrieved from reference TRBV30 and TRBJ1-6, is SQTIHQWPATLVQPVGSPLSLECTVEGTSNPNLYWYRQAAGRGLQLLFYSVGIGQISSEVPQNLSASRPQDRQFILSSKKLLLSDSGFYLCAWSGGVTSWGSPLHFGNGTRLTVT.

V gene TRBV5-1 combines with J gene TRBJ1-2; tentative D call: TRBD1 (5 bases). Trimming took off 0 bases at V and 4 bases at J, with 13 bases between the two ends. Per the germline V gene, CDR1 is SGHRS and CDR2 is YFSETQ. The CDR3 covers 15 residues. CDR3 sequence: CASSLDVGRVYGYTF. The DNA of the CDR3 is TGCGCCAGCAGCTTGGATGTGGGACGCGTCTATGGCTACACCTTC. The variable domain in full, completed from reference TRBV5-1 and TRBJ1-2, reads KAGVTQTPRYLIKTRGQQVTLSCSPISGHRSVSWYQQTPGQGLQFLFEYFSETQRNKGNFPGRFSGRQFSNSRSEMNVSTLELGDSALYLCASSLDVGRVYGYTFGSGTRLTVV.

V gene TRBV7-2 combines with J gene TRBJ2-4; TRBD1 is a possible D gene (6 bases). The CDR3 extends over 15 amino acids. The V gene lost 1 base and the J gene lost 4 bases, with 11 bases spanning the gap. Germline V gene sequence: CDR1 SGHTA, CDR2 FQGNSA. The CDR3 DNA reads TGTGCCAGCAGCTTAGGAGGGGGATGGAAAAACATTCAGTACTTC. Translated: CASSLGGGWKNIQYF.

The rearrangement uses TRBV6-1 and TRBJ1-5, with a weak D call TRBD1 (5 bases). V lost 7 bases and J lost 7, with 17 bases in between. Looked up from germline, CDR1 is MNHNS and CDR2 is SASEGT. The CDR3 runs to 14 residues. CDR3 residues: CASNPGGMGQPQHF. DNA for the CDR3: TGTGCCAGCAACCCCGGGGGAATGGGGCAGCCCCAGCATTTT.

V gene TRBV5-1 combines with J gene TRBJ2-1; D is uncertain. Germline CDR1 reads SGHRS; CDR2 reads YFSETQ. The CDR3 loop spans 11 amino acids. V lost 1 base to trimming and J lost 10 bases, with 6 bases between them. The CDR3 is CASSLFEEQFF. The CDR3 coding sequence is TGCGCCAGCAGCTTGTTCGAGGAGCAGTTCTTC.

The CDR3 protein is CASSRTAGTGGTEQFF. CDR3 DNA: TGTGCCAGCAGCCGAACCGCGGGGACAGGGGGCACTGAGCAGTTCTTC. The chain carries TRBV9 and TRBJ2-1, with 12 nucleotides matching TRBD1. This CDR3 has 16 amino acids. The germline CDR1 and CDR2 sequences are SGDLS and YYNGEE. V shed 4 bases and J 9 bases; nucleotides not matched to a gene: 11. Using reference TRBV9 and TRBJ2-1 for the parts outside the CDR3, the full variable domain is DSGVTQTPKHLITATGQRVTLRCSPRSGDLSVYWYQQSLDQGLQFLIQYYNGEERAKGNILERFSAQQFPDLHSELNLSSLELGDSALYFCASSRTAGTGGTEQFFGPGTRLTVL.

V is TRBV10-3 and J is TRBJ2-3, with TRBD2 identical over 12 bases. CDR1 ENHRY and CDR2 SYGVKD come from the germline V gene. The J segment lost 5 bases and the V segment lost 6 bases, leaving 6 bases of the junction unmatched. This CDR3 has 15 amino acids. CDR3 nucleotide sequence: TGTGCCATCAGCGTTACGACTAGCGGGAGAGATACGCAGTATTTT. This gives the protein CAISVTTSGRDTQYF.